The 19 T cell receptor beta chains in this list originate from one sample, sequenced in a study of T cell clonality in common variable immunodeficiency (dated by TCRdb to between 2014 and 2017). Broad study findings and their caveats: CVID TCRbeta sequences were reported to have fewer deletions and N-nucleotide insertions and to lack highly modified clones with 13 or more V deletions.

Antigens for these TCRs are unknown. Library generation was performed with the immunoSEQ multiplex PCR assay. TCRdb's version of the immuneACCESS table is confined to in-frame rearrangements and falls short of the full clone set. An unresolved V gene accounts for under half of the shortfall where checked; the remainder is of unknown origin. The table kept for this sample lists about 7,800 clones. Jointly, the top ten make up about 4% of the sample. Sample: peripheral blood mononuclear cells. The receptors here all came from a human donor with common variable immunodeficiency.

In the case of this clone: The junction does not match germline at one end; this may be a read error. The read finishes 3 residues shy of the CDR3 end, and the germline J gene is used to complete it. The gene calls are TRBV18 and TRBJ2-3, with a possible D match to TRBD2 (5 bases). This CDR3 has 14 residues. From germline, CDR1 is KGHSH and CDR2 LQKENI. The DNA read from the CDR3 is TGTGCCAGCTCACCACCGTCTAGCATAGATACG. It translates to CASSPPSSIDT. The entire CDR3 sequence reads CASSPPSSIDTQYF.

Comments on this clone: Read data end 3 residues before the CDR3 end; the end is taken from the germline J gene. The V call is TRBV20-1, the J call TRBJ2-1; 7 bases are shared with TRBD2. CDR1 is DFQATT and CDR2 is SNEGSKA in the germline V gene (reference sequence). J gave up 3 bases and V 0 bases, and 5 bases lay outside the gene matches. The CDR3 extends over 15 amino acids. CDR3 in amino acids: CSARDGTSVYNEQFF. The sequenced part of the CDR3 DNA is TGCAGTGCTAGAGATGGAACTAGCGTCTACAATGAG.

To note about this clone: The observed sequence ends 3 residues before the CDR3 terminus, with the missing tail filled in from the germline J gene. This chain joins TRBV5-1 and TRBJ2-1, with 9 bases identical to TRBD1. The germline V gene encodes CDR1 SGHRS and CDR2 YFSETQ. Trimming at V came to 3 bases and at J to 2 bases, leaving 3 bases not matched to a gene. The CDR3 is 15 residues long. CDR3 DNA (partial): TGCGCCAGCAGCTCGGGACAGGGCCCCTACAATGAG. Amino acids: CASSSGQGPYNE. The full-length CDR3 reads as CASSSGQGPYNEQFF.

About this clone itself: The read ends 3 residues shy of where the CDR3 ends; the end is completed using the germline J gene. This sequence joins TRBV7-7 and TRBJ2-5; TRBD2 matches 8 bases. Germline lookup yields CDR1 SSHAT and CDR2 FNYEAQ (reference sequence). V lost 4 bases and J lost 2; bases outside the gene matches: 6. This CDR3 region has 15 residues. The CDR3 bases that were read are TGTGCCAGCAGCTCGCTAGCGGGTCCGCAAGAGACC. Residues: CASSSLAGPQET. The whole CDR3 sequence is CASSSLAGPQETQYF.

Remarks on this clone: The sequence runs out 3 residues before the end of the CDR3; the remainder is reconstructed from the germline J gene. This chain uses TRBV18 with TRBJ2-7; 10 positions agree with TRBD1. The length of the CDR3 is 15 residues. The ends lost 1 base at V and 1 base at J; junction bases unmatched: 1. Germline V gene lookup returns CDR1 KGHSH and CDR2 LQKENI. The CDR3 is CASSPRDRGSYEQYF. CDR3 bases read: TGTGCCAGCTCACCACGGGACAGGGGTTCCTACGAG. Based on the CDR3 plus reference TRBV18 and TRBJ2-7, the full variable domain is NAGVMQNPRHLVRRRGQEARLRCSPMKGHSHVYWYRQLPEEGLKFMVYLQKENIIDESGMPKERFSAEFPKEGPSILRIQQVVRGDSAAYFCASSPRDRGSYEQYFGPGTRLTVT.

For this clone: Read sequence stops 3 residues before the CDR3 end, and the germline J gene provides the missing end. This chain links TRBV18 with TRBJ2-7, with 12 bases aligning to TRBD1. Germline trimming cut 1 base from V and 6 bases from J; bases unmatched to any gene: 7. Germline loops: CDR1 KGHSH, CDR2 LQKENI. This CDR3 region has 16 residues. The sequenced CDR3 bases are TGTGCCAGCTCACCACAACCGGGACAGGGGGCACCCGAG. It codes for CASSPQPGQGAPE. The CDR3 reads in full as CASSPQPGQGAPEQYF.

In the case of this clone: The read gets to within 3 residues of the CDR3 end, and the germline J gene fills in the rest. The chain combines TRBV18 with TRBJ2-5, with a weak D call TRBD2 (6 bases). This CDR3 spans 14 amino acids. CDR1 is KGHSH and CDR2 is LQKENI in the germline V gene. Trimming removed 5 bases from V and 2 bases from J, with 12 bases in between. The sequenced CDR3 bases are TGTGCCAGCTCAAACTCCGGGACTCAAGAGACC. This encodes CASSNSGTQET. The entire CDR3 reads CASSNSGTQETQYF. Full variable domain (rest looked up from reference TRBV18 and TRBJ2-5): NAGVMQNPRHLVRRRGQEARLRCSPMKGHSHVYWYRQLPEEGLKFMVYLQKENIIDESGMPKERFSAEFPKEGPSILRIQQVVRGDSAAYFCASSNSGTQETQYFGPGTRLLVL.

On this clone: From the germline J gene comes the end of the CDR3, since the read stops 3 residues before it. The chain recombines TRBV30 with TRBJ2-7; 7 bases are a match to TRBD1. V was clipped by 0 bases and J by 2 bases; unmatched bases: 7. CDR1 and CDR2 from the germline V gene are GTSNPN and SVGIG (reference sequence). This CDR3 has 15 residues. This CDR3 is CAWSVRWDSPYEQYF. The CDR3 bases that were read are TGTGCCTGGAGTGTAAGGTGGGACAGCCCCTACGAG.

In the case of this clone: The read finishes 3 residues shy of the CDR3 end, and the germline J gene is used to complete it. The chain uses TRBV5-1 and TRBJ2-7; 9 nucleotides align to TRBD2. This CDR3 has 16 amino acids. The germline CDR1 and CDR2 sequences are SGHRS and YFSETQ. The trim removed 3 bases at V and 2 bases at J, leaving 9 bases unmatched. Incomplete CDR3 DNA: TGCGCCAGCAGCTCCACAATTAGCGGGGGAGCCTACGAG. Amino acids: CASSSTISGGAYE. The whole CDR3 reads CASSSTISGGAYEQYF.

On this clone: The read finishes 3 residues shy of the CDR3 end, and the germline J gene is used to complete it. The V call is TRBV7-2, the J call TRBJ1-2; no clear D. V gave up 1 base and J gave up 7 bases, with 10 bases separating them. The CDR3 has 13 amino acids. Germline V gene data show CDR1 as SGHTA and CDR2 as FQGNSA. This chain's CDR3 is CASSLDSLGGYTF. The sequenced part of the CDR3 DNA is TGTGCCAGCAGCTTAGACAGCCTCGGTGGC.

A remark on this clone: The read ends 3 residues shy of where the CDR3 ends; the end is completed using the germline J gene. The gene calls are TRBV7-3 and TRBJ1-6; maybe TRBD1 (6 bases). V was shortened by 2 bases and J by 11 bases, with 13 bases between the two germline ends. Germline-derived CDR1 and CDR2 are SGHTA and FQGTGA. The CDR3 consists of 14 residues. The CDR3 protein is CASSLEGGGTPLHF. CDR3 bases read: TGTGCCAGCAGCTTAGAAGGGGGGGGTACACCC. Looking up the rest from reference TRBV7-3 and TRBJ1-6 gives the full variable domain: GAGVSQTPSNKVTEKGKYVELRCDPISGHTALYWYRQSLGQGPEFLIYFQGTGAADDSGLPNDRFFAVRPEGSVSTLKIQRTERGDSAVYLCASSLEGGGTPLHFGNGTRLTVT.

Worth noting for this clone: The missing CDR3 end, 3 residues past where the read stops, is filled in from the germline J gene. The chain recombines TRBV7-2 with TRBJ2-1; 9 bases map to TRBD2. The V gene's germline CDR1 is SGHTA and CDR2 FQGNSA. This CDR3 has 14 amino acids. Trimming removed 11 bases from V and 4 bases from J; junction bases left unmatched: 9. The sequenced CDR3 bases are TGTGCCGAGGGGGGGACTAGCATATACAATGAG. It translates to CAEGGTSIYNE. The CDR3 in full is CAEGGTSIYNEQFF.

Note on this clone: Coverage ceases 3 residues before the CDR3 finishes, and the germline J gene fills in the end. The chain uses TRBV7-9 and TRBJ2-1, with D possibly being TRBD2 (6 bases). The CDR3 is 15 residues long. Trimming stripped 2 bases from V and 2 bases from J, with 10 bases between. Germline values: CDR1 SEHNR, CDR2 FQNEAQ (reference sequence). CDR3 amino acids: CASSLLADPYNEQFF. The CDR3 DNA, read in part, is TGTGCCAGCAGCTTATTAGCGGACCCCTACAATGAG.

A note on this clone: The DNA ends 3 residues before the CDR3 does, and the rest of the CDR3 is filled in from the germline J gene. This sequence joins TRBV18 and TRBJ1-4; no definite D call. Per germline, CDR1 KGHSH and CDR2 LQKENI. The CDR3 loop spans 14 amino acids. V was pared by 3 bases and J by 6 bases, with 11 bases between. The DNA read from the CDR3 is TGTGCCAGCTCACCTCGCCATTCGGATGAAAAA. It translates to CASSPRHSDEK. In full, the CDR3 is CASSPRHSDEKLFF.

On this clone: The DNA ends 3 residues before the CDR3 does, and the rest of the CDR3 is filled in from the germline J gene. The chain has TRBV7-2 and TRBJ1-2, with 10 bases identical to TRBD1. J gave up 4 bases and V 5 bases, and 4 bases lay outside the gene matches. Germline V gives CDR1 SGHTA, CDR2 FQGNSA. This CDR3 is built from 14 residues. CDR3 DNA, as far as it was read: TGTGCCAGCAGCCGGGACAGGGGACCCTATGGC. It specifies CASSRDRGPYG. The CDR3 as a whole reads CASSRDRGPYGYTF. Full variable domain (rest looked up from reference TRBV7-2 and TRBJ1-2): GAGVSQSPSNKVTEKGKDVELRCDPISGHTALYWYRQSLGQGLEFLIYFQGNSAPDKSGLPSDRFSAERTGGSVSTLTIQRTQQEDSAVYLCASSRDRGPYGYTFGSGTRLTVV.

Measured by frequency, this clone is medium-sized. The read terminates 3 residues ahead of where the CDR3 ends, so the germline J gene completes it. The J gene is TRBJ1-6, the V gene TRBV12-5, with D perhaps matching TRBD1 (6 bases). The CDR3 loop spans 14 amino acids. In germline, CDR1 is LGHNT, CDR2 FRNRAP. Trimming took 6 bases from V and 5 from J, leaving 11 bases between them. CDR3 bases read: TGTGCTAGTGGAACAGGGAACAATAATTCACCC. It encodes CASGTGNNNSP. The CDR3, in full, reads CASGTGNNNSPLHF.

A note on this clone: The read halts 3 residues ahead of the CDR3 end, with the missing end drawn from the germline J gene. The chain couples TRBV18 to TRBJ1-2; 9 bases are shared with TRBD1. From germline, CDR1 is KGHSH and CDR2 LQKENI. V gave up 6 bases and J gave up 7 bases; unmatched junction bases: 15. This CDR3 spans 16 amino acids. The CDR3 spells CASSSQPGQGRSGYTF. The part of the CDR3 DNA that was read is TGTGCCAGCTCGTCCCAACCGGGACAGGGAAGGAGTGGC.

Concerning this clone: The CDR3 goes on 3 residues after the read ends, and that part is filled in from the germline J gene. V and J are TRBV7-9 and TRBJ1-1; 10 bases are shared with TRBD1. Germline V gene sequence: CDR1 SEHNR, CDR2 FQNEAQ (reference sequence). The CDR3 is 14 residues long. V was clipped by 5 bases and J by 5 bases; unmatched bases: 5. The CDR3 loop reads CASSPGQGWTEAFF. The sequenced part of the CDR3 DNA is TGTGCCAGCAGCCCGGGACAGGGGTGGACTGAA.

A note on this clone: The CDR3 goes on 3 residues after the read ends, and that part is filled in from the germline J gene. The J gene is TRBJ2-1, the V gene TRBV5-5, with D perhaps TRBD2 (7 bases). CDR1 is SGHKS, CDR2 YYEKEE, per germline (reference sequence). The CDR3 sequence is 15 residues long. V was trimmed by 1 base and J by 0 bases, leaving 8 bases between them. This CDR3 is CASSLRGASYNEQFF. The covered CDR3 bases are TGTGCCAGCAGCTTGCGGGGGGCCTCCTACAATGAG.